The T cell receptor beta chain described here comes from a study of response to subunit inactivated influenza vaccine. Unmatched junction bases numbered 4, after V lost 5 bases and J lost 12 bases. Germline assignment: CDR1 MNHEY and CDR2 SVGAGI. This CDR3 has 11 amino acids. This clonotype was counted at least ten times. The antigen is not known. TCRdb re-analysed the RT-PCR reads in MiXCR, keeping a single row per CDR3 protein. The profile covers around 710,000 distinct CDR3 sequences, with more than 11% appearing a single time and 5.5% to 7% taken by the ten largest. General study results and limits: Authors suggested seasonal influenza vaccinations each recruit few new T cells.

This receptor was identified in a man aged 45-65 years who received an inactivated influenza vaccine. The chain couples TRBV6-5 to TRBJ2-1, with 7 bases matching TRBD1. This material consisted of PBMCs from blood, taken around two weeks before vaccination. The CDR3 coding sequence is TGTGCCAGCAGTAACAGGGGAGTGCAGTTCTTC. Translation gives CASSNRGVQFF.